This T cell receptor beta chain was identified during a study of cytomegalovirus exposure and HLA in healthy donors. In regard to this clone: What it binds is not known.

This PCR relied on a set of 60 Vbeta primers and 13 Jbeta primers. In the study's own analysis: Counted up in a later analysis, unique TCR beta chains came to about 80 million, with around 11 million shared. The assay was immunoSEQ multiplex PCR, and TCRdb's table has in-frame clones only and misses some. Clonal size and the V and J genes are those of that table, whereas D and trimming came from the DNA. This sample carries 30,000 to 35,000 clones, with approximately 3.6% going to the ten biggest clones. Study-level findings and limits: Researchers reported that three CMV-associated chains were confirmed in vitro as CMV antigen-specific. No immune exposure information besides CMV serostatus was available. Researchers counted 164 TCR beta chains as cytomegalovirus-associated.

This CDR3 has 14 residues. Germline V lookup: CDR1 SEHNR, CDR2 FQNEAQ (reference sequence). V shed 6 bases and J 1 base; nucleotides not matched to a gene: 4. The sequenced sample was PBMCs. The TCR sequence derives from a woman aged 40 to 50 in good health and CMV-seropositive. This sequence joins TRBV7-9 and TRBJ2-5; 8 bases fit TRBD1. The CDR3: CASSRDRGQETQYF. DNA of the CDR3: TGTGCCAGCAGTCGAGACAGGGGCCAAGAGACCCAGTACTTC.